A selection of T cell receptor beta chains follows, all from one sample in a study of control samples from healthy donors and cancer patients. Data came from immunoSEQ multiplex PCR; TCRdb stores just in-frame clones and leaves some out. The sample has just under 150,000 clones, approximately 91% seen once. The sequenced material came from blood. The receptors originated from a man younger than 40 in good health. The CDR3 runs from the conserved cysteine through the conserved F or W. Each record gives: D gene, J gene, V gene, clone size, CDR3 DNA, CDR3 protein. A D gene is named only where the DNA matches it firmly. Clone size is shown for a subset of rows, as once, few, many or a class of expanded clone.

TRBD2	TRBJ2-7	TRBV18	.	TGTGCCAGCGCTCCCTTTTCGGGGGGGGGCTCCTACGAGCAGTACTTC	CASAPFSGGGSYEQYF
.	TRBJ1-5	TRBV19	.	TGTGCCAGTAGTATAGAGGGGGAGGGGCGTCAGCCCCAGCATTTT	CASSIEGEGRQPQHF
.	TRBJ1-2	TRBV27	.	TGTGCCAGCAGTTCCGCGGACCTCTTCTATGGCTACACCTTC	CASSSADLFYGYTF
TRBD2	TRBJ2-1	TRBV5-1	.	TGCGCCAGCAGCTTGGTGGCTAGCGGGGTGAATGAGCAGTTCTTC	CASSLVASGVNEQFF
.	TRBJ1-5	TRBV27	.	TGTGCCAGCAGCGACCTGTTAGGCAATCAGCCCCAGCATTTT	CASSDLLGNQPQHF
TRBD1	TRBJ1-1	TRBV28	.	TGTGCCAGCAGGAACACAGGGGGTAGTTGGAACACTGAAGCTTTCTTT	CASRNTGGSWNTEAFF
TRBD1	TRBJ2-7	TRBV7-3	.	TGTGCCAGCAGCTTAAGCGGGACAGGGGGCGACGAGCAGTACTTC	CASSLSGTGGDEQYF
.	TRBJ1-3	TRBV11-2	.	TGTGCCAGCAGCTTAGGTGTCACCGGCTCTGGAAACACCATATATTTT	CASSLGVTGSGNTIYF
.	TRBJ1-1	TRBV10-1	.	TGCGCCAGCAAGGCAGCCCAGAACACTGAAGCTTTCTTT	CASKAAQNTEAFF
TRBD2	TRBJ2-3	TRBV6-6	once	TGTGCCAGCAGTTACCGGGGGGGCACAGATACGCAGTATTTT	CASSYRGGTDTQYF
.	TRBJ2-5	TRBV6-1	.	TGTGCCAGCAGTGACCCAATAGGGTCTTTTAATACGGAGACCCAGTACTTC	CASSDPIGSFNTETQYF
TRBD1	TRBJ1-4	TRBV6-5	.	TGTGCCAGCAGCTCGGGACAGGGGAATGAAAAACTGTTTTTT	CASSSGQGNEKLFF
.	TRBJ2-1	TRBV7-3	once	TGTGCCAGCAGCTCCTCTCAACTACGGAGCTCCTACAATGAGCAGTTCTTC	CASSSSQLRSSYNEQFF
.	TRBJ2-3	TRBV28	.	TGTGCCAGCAGTTTGGGTGATGCAGGGATATTCACAGATACGCAGTATTTT	CASSLGDAGIFTDTQYF
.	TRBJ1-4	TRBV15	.	TGTGCCACCAGCAGAGATTCCTTTTTTAATGAAAAACTGTTTTTT	CATSRDSFFNEKLFF
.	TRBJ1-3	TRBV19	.	TGTGCCAGTAATCAGGGGAACTCTGGAAACACCATATATTTT	CASNQGNSGNTIYF
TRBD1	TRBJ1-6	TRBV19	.	TGTGCCAGTAGCACCGGGACAGGTACTTCGGCCTATAATTCACCCCTCCACTTT	CASSTGTGTSAYNSPLHF